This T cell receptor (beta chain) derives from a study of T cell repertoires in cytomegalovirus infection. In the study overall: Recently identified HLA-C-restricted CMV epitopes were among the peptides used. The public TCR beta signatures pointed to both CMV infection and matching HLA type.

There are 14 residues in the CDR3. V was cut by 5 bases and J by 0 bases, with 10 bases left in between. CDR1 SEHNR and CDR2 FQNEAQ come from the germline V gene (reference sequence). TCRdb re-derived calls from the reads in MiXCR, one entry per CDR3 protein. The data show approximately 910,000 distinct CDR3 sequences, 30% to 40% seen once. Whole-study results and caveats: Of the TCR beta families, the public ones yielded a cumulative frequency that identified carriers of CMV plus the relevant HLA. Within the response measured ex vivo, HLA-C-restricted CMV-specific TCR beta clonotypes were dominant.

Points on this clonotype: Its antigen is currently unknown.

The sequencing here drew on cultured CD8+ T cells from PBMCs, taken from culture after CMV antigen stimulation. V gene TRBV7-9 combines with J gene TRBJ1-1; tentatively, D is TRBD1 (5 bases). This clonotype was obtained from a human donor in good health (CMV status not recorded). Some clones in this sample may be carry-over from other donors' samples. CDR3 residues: CASSDTGLNTEAFF. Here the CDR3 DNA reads TGTGCCAGCAGCGACACGGGGCTGAACACTGAAGCTTTCTTT.